The sequence of this TCR beta chain was determined in a study of beta chain features in type 1 diabetes. Study-wide results and limits: A closer apparent resemblance between naive, central memory and Treg TCRB repertoires was seen in patients than in healthy donors. TCRB CDR3s from Type 1 diabetes patients were moderately but significantly shorter in all four CD4+ subsets.

Based on CD45RO/CCR7/CD25/CD127/CD95/CD27, CD4+ regulatory, stem cell-like memory, naive and central memory cells were sorted. Trimming left V 4 bases short and J 3 bases short, with 14 bases between. Germline V lookup: CDR1 SGDLS, CDR2 YYNGEE. The CDR3 covers 15 residues. As regards this clone: Its antigen is not known.

Investigators reverse transcribed all isolated RNA, so they sequenced expressed TCRB transcripts. The assay was immunoSEQ multiplex PCR, and TCRdb's table has in-frame clones only and misses some. The sample holds about 150,000 clones; approximately 10% are singletons and the top ten take approximately 2%. The sample consisted of central memory CD4+ T cells from blood. The sequence came from a man younger than 30 in good health. The genes are TRBV9 and TRBJ2-1, with a tentative D call TRBD2 (6 bases). The CDR3 nucleotides read TGTGCCAGCAGCCCCCGACTAGAGAGCTACAATGAGCAGTTCTTC. Protein sequence: CASSPRLESYNEQFF.